These 5 T cell receptor beta chains share one sample of origin, sequenced in a study of T cell repertoires in cytomegalovirus infection. MiXCR, applied by TCRdb to the reads, yields one record per CDR3 protein. This sample has 150,000 to 200,000 distinct CDR3 sequences, with roughly 20% found just once. Sequencing was performed on PBMCs. The receptors derive from a human donor in good health (CMV status not recorded). Some clones in this sample may be carry-over from other donors' samples.

This clonotype was seen at least ten times. A junction end diverges from the germline sequence, so it may reflect a read error. V and J are TRBV5-1 and TRBJ2-1, with a possible D match to TRBD2 (5 bases). This CDR3 has 15 residues. CDR1 and CDR2 (germline): SGHRS, YFSETQ. The chain's CDR3 is CASSLDGVSYNEQFF. Here the CDR3 DNA reads TGTGCCAGCAGCTTAGACGGGGTCTCCTACAATGAGCAGTTCTTC.

This sequence joins TRBV6-5 and TRBJ1-5; TRBD1 is a possible D gene (5 bases). The CDR3 extends over 13 amino acids. The V and J ends lost 7 bases and 4 bases respectively, with 11 bases between them. The germline V gene encodes CDR1 MNHEY and CDR2 SVGAGI. CDR3 sequence (DNA): TGTGCCAGCACTCCAGGGAGGAATCAGCCCCAGCATTTT. Protein product: CASTPGRNQPQHF.

Ten or more counts support this clonotype. The CDR3 sequence is CASSLTVNTEAFF. The CDR3 DNA is TGTGCCAGCAGCTTAACGGTGAACACTGAAGCTTTCTTT. The chain carries TRBV7-3 and TRBJ1-1, with D unclear. The germline V gene has CDR1 SGHTA and CDR2 FQGTGA. With 0 bases removed from V and 0 bases from J, the gap between germline ends came to 2 bases. The CDR3 totals 13 residues.

This clonotype occurred a few times. V gene TRBV7-9 combines with J gene TRBJ1-5, with D unresolved. Germline CDR1 reads SEHNR; CDR2 reads FQNEAQ (reference sequence). The germline V and J ends were trimmed by 5 bases and 0 bases, with 11 bases remaining between them. The CDR3 loop spans 15 amino acids. The CDR3 DNA is TGTGCCAGCAGCGCATCTGGAGATAGCAATCAGCCCCAGCATTTT. Encoded protein: CASSASGDSNQPQHF.

This clonotype was observed once. This chain uses TRBV6-5 with TRBJ2-3; D tentatively fits TRBD1 or TRBD2 (5 bases each). V dropped 2 bases and J dropped 0 bases, with 15 bases sitting between them. Germline V lookup: CDR1 MNHEY, CDR2 SVGAGI. There are 17 residues in the CDR3. CDR3 DNA: TGTGCCAGCAGTTACCGATTGAGACAGCGGAGCACAGATACGCAGTATTTT. It specifies CASSYRLRQRSTDTQYF.